A single sample is the source of the 2 T cell receptor beta chains below, sequenced in a study of CD8 T cells in ankylosing spondylitis. General study points: One TCR beta motif, made up of under ten highly homologous variants, appeared characteristic of ankylosing spondylitis blood.

These receptors have no identified antigens. TCRdb called the 5' RACE reads again in MiXCR, with one record for every CDR3 protein. The sample carries about 800,000 distinct CDR3 sequences, about 10% recorded once. Sequencing input: blood, either unsorted or a sorted T cell fraction (not recorded which). The receptors were gathered from a male donor with ankylosing spondylitis.

The sample holds a few counts of this clonotype. J is TRBJ2-3 and V is TRBV11-2; 13 bases agree with TRBD2. Germline V lookup: CDR1 SGHAT, CDR2 FQNNGV. The V gene end was trimmed by 2 bases and the J gene end by 0 bases; junction bases not matched to a gene: 5. This CDR3 comprises 18 residues. In nucleotides, the CDR3 is TGTGCCAGCAGCTTAAAACTAGCGGGGGGGAGGAGCACAGATACGCAGTATTTT. This gives the protein CASSLKLAGGRSTDTQYF.

In this sample, this clonotype turned up many times. The gene calls are TRBV29-1 and TRBJ1-1; D is unresolved. V was pared by 3 bases and J by 10 bases, with 12 bases between. The germline V gene has CDR1 SQVTM and CDR2 ANQGSEA. The CDR3 runs 11 residues. The CDR3 nucleotides read TGCAGCGTTGATTGGACCCGAGGAGCTTTCTTT. This codes for CSVDWTRGAFF.